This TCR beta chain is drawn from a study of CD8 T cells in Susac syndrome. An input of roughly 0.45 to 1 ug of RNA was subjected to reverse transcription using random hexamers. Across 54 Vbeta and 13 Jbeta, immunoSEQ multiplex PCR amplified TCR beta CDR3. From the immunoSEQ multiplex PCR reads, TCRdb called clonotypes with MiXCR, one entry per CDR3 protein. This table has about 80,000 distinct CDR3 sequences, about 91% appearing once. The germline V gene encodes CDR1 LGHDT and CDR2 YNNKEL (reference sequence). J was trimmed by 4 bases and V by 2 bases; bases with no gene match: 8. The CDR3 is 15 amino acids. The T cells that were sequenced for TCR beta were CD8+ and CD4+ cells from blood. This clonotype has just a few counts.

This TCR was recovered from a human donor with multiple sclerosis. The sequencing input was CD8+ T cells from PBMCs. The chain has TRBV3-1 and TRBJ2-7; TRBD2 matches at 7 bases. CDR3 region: CASSQMEGGRYEQYF. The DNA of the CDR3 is TGTGCCAGCAGCCAAATGGAGGGAGGGCGGTACGAGCAGTACTTC.